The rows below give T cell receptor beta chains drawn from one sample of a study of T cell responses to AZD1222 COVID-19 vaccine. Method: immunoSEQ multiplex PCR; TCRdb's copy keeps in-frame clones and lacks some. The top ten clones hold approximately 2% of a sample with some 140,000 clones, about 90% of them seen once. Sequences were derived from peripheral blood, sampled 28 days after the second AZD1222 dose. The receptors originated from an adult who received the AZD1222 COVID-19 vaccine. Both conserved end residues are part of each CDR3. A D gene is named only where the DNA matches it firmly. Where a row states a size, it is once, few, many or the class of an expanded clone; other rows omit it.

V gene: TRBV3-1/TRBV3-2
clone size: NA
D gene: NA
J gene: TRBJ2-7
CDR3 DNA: TGTGCCAGCAGCCAAGCGGGTGAGCAGTACTTC
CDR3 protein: CASSQAGEQYF

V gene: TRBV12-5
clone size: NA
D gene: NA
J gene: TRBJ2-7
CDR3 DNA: TGTGCTAGTGGTACAACAGGGAATGGGTACTTC
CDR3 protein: CASGTTGNGYF

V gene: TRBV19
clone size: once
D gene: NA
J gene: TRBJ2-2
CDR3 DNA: TGTGCCAGTCGGGGGACAGAAATACGGGAGCTGTTTTTT
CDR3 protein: CASRGTEIRELFF

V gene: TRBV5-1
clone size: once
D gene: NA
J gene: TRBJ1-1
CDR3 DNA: TGCGCCAGCAGCTTGGGTGAAAAGACTGAAGCTTTCTTT
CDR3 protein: CASSLGEKTEAFF

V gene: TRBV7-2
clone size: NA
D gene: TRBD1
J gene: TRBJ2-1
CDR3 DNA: TGTGCCAGCAGCCCAGACAGGGGTTCCTACAATGAGCAGTTCTTC
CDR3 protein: CASSPDRGSYNEQFF

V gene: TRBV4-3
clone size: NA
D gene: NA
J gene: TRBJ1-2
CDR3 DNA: TGCGCCAGCAGCCATAGCGCTAAAAATGGCTACACCTTC
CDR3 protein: CASSHSAKNGYTF

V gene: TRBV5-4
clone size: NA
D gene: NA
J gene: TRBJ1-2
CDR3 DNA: TGTGCCAGCAGCTTGGAAGTTTCAGAGAGTCTCTATGGCTACACCTTC
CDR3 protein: CASSLEVSESLYGYTF

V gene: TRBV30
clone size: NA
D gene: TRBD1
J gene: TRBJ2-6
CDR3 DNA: TGTGCCTGGAGTGGGTTTCGGACAGGGGGCTTTGGGGCCAACGTCCTGACTTTC
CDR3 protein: CAWSGFRTGGFGANVLTF

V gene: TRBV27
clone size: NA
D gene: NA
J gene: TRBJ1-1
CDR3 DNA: TGTGCCAGCAGTTTATCCACAGATGGCTTTCCGGGAAACACTGAAGCTTTCTTT
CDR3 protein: CASSLSTDGFPGNTEAFF

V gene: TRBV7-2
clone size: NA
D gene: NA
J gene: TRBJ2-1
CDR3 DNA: TGTGCCAGCAGCTTATCAGATGAGCAGTTCTTC
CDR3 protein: CASSLSDEQFF

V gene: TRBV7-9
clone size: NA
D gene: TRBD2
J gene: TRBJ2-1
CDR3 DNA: TGTGCCAGCAGCTTAGACAGCGGGAGTTTATACAATGAGCAGTTCTTC
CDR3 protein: CASSLDSGSLYNEQFF

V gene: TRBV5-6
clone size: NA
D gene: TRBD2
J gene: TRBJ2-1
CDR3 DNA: TGTGCCAGCAGCTTCCTTCCTAGCGGGGGGACTGAGCAGTTCTTC
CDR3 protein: CASSFLPSGGTEQFF

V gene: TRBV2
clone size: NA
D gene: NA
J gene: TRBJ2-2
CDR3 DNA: TGTGCCACGATTTTCCTAGGAGGCGACACCGGGGAGCTGTTTTTT
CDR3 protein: CATIFLGGDTGELFF

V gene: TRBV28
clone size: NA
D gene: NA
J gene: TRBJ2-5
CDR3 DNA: TGTGCCAGCAGTCCCAGGTTCCAAGAGACCCAGTACTTC
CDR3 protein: CASSPRFQETQYF

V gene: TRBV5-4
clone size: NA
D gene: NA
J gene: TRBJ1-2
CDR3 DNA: TGTGCCAGCAGCCTAACAGAGAACTATGGCTACACCTTC
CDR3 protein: CASSLTENYGYTF

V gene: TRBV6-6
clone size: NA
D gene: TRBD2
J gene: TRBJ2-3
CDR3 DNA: TGTGCCAGCAGACTACGAGCGGGAGGGGATACGCAGTATTTT
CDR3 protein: CASRLRAGGDTQYF

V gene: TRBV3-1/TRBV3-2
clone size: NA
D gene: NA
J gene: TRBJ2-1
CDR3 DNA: TGTGCCAGCAGCCCCGGGACTTGGGGCGATGAGCAGTTCTTC
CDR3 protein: CASSPGTWGDEQFF

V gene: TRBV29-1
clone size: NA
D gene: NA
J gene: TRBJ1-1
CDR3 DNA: TGCAGCGTCAGGTTTCAGGGCGGTGCCACTGAAGCTTTCTTT
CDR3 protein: CSVRFQGGATEAFF

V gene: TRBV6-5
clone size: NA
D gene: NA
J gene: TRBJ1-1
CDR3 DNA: TGTGCCAGCAGTTACGTACAGGGAGTAGCTTTCTTT
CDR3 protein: CASSYVQGVAFF

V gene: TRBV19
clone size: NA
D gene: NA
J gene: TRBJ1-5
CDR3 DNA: TGTGCCAGTAGTATAGCCAGGAATCAGCCCCAGCATTTT
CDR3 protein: CASSIARNQPQHF

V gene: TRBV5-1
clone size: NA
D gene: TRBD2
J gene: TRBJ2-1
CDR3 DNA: TGCGCCAGCAGCCCGGGGGGTAATGAGCAGTTCTTC
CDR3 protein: CASSPGGNEQFF

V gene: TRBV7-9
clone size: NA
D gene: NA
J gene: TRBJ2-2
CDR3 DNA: TGTGCCAGCAGCGTAACAGGGATGGACGGGGAGCTGTTTTTT
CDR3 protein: CASSVTGMDGELFF

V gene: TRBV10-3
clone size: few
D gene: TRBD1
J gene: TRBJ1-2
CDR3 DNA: TGTGCCATCAGCGTCACCGGGACAGGGGGGACAGTTAACTATGGCTACACCTTC
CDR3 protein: CAISVTGTGGTVNYGYTF

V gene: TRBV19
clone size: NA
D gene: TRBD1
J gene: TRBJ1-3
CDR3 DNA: TGTGCCAGTAGTATATGGGGGACAGGGGGCCCTGGAAACACCATATATTTT
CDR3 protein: CASSIWGTGGPGNTIYF

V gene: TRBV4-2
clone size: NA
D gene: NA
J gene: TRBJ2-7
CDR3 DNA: TGTGCCAGCAGCCCCACCGGGGGGCATTCCTACGAGCAGTACTTC
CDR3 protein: CASSPTGGHSYEQYF

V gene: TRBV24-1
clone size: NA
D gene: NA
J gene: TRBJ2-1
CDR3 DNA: TGTGCCACCAGTGATGGCGGGGGCGATGAGCAGTTCTTC
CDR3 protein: CATSDGGGDEQFF